Shown below are 32 T cell receptor beta chains from a single sample sequenced in a study of human T cells and chemical hapten exposure. Unique molecular identifiers were attached to individual cDNA molecules within the library. TCRdb redid the calling of the reads with MiXCR, one entry per CDR3 protein. The sample has several hundred distinct CDR3 sequences, around 45% seen once. Treatment specified: therapeutic diphenylcyclopropenone sensitization with weekly scalp DPC. The sequencing used whole blood, collected before DPC sensitization or 2, 6, or about 24 weeks after (not recorded which). Source of these receptors: an adult with alopecia areata. Some clones in this sample may be carry-over from other donors' samples. This table probably holds off-target reads from a library built for another chain.

Only a few counts were recorded for this clonotype. The chain employs TRBV29-1 and TRBJ2-3; TRBD2 agrees at 13 bases. The CDR3 loop spans 15 amino acids. Germline V gene data show CDR1 as SQVTM and CDR2 as ANQGSEA. With V trimmed by 7 bases and J by 3 bases, 7 bases remained unmatched. CDR3 protein: CSGSGLAGRTDTQYF. CDR3 nucleotide sequence: TGCAGCGGCTCGGGACTAGCGGGAAGGACAGATACGCAGTATTTT.

This sequence joins TRBV5-1 and TRBJ1-1; D uncertain. Looked up from germline, CDR1 is SGHRS and CDR2 is YFSETQ. The length of the CDR3 is 13 residues. The V end was cut by 0 bases, the J end by 0 bases, with 3 bases between. The CDR3 DNA is TGCGCCAGCAGCTTGGCCCTGAACACTGAAGCTTTCTTT. It codes for CASSLALNTEAFF.

The CDR3 nucleotides read TGCAGTGTGCGGGAGGGCACCCAGGCTGAGCAGTTCTTC. It encodes CSVREGTQAEQFF. The chain links TRBV20-1 to TRBJ2-1, with TRBD2 identical over 9 bases. The CDR3 has 13 residues. With V trimmed by 7 bases and J by 9 bases, 10 bases remained unmatched. Per the germline V gene, CDR1 is DFQATT and CDR2 is SNEGSKA (reference sequence).

The J gene is TRBJ2-1, the V gene TRBV29-1; 9 bases match TRBD2. Germline trimming cut 4 bases from V and 4 bases from J; bases unmatched to any gene: 8. The CDR3 is 15 residues long. Germline lookup yields CDR1 SQVTM and CDR2 ANQGSEA. The CDR3 sequence is CSVALAGGPYNEQFF. The DNA for the CDR3 is TGCAGCGTTGCTCTGGCGGGAGGGCCGTACAATGAGCAGTTCTTC.

The chain carries TRBV20-1 and TRBJ1-6, with a possible D match to TRBD1 (5 bases). Trimming took off 0 bases at V and 2 bases at J, with 8 bases between the two ends. Germline lookup yields CDR1 DFQATT and CDR2 SNEGSKA (reference sequence). This CDR3 contains 15 residues. CDR3 amino acids: CSARERGTYNSPLHF. The CDR3 bases are TGCAGTGCTAGAGAAAGGGGCACCTATAATTCACCCCTCCACTTT.

V usage is TRBV18 and J usage is TRBJ2-1; 16 bases are shared with TRBD2. The ends lost 5 bases at V and 7 bases at J; junction bases unmatched: 5. The CDR3 runs 16 residues. Looked up from germline, CDR1 is KGHSH and CDR2 is LQKENI. The CDR3 loop is CASSVPGLAGGNEQFF. As DNA, the CDR3 is TGTGCCAGCTCAGTTCCGGGACTAGCGGGAGGGAATGAGCAGTTCTTC.

The V and J genes are TRBV11-3 and TRBJ2-1, with TRBD2 as a possible D gene (6 bases). Germline V gene sequence: CDR1 SGHNT, CDR2 YENEEA. The CDR3 totals 14 residues. The germline V and J ends were trimmed by 3 bases and 5 bases, with 11 bases remaining between them. CDR3 region: CASSLRGGNNEQFF. In DNA, the CDR3 is TGTGCCAGCAGCTTGCGGGGAGGTAACAATGAGCAGTTCTTC.

This clonotype occurred a few times. The genes are TRBV5-4 and TRBJ2-6; 8 bases line up with TRBD1. This CDR3 spans 17 amino acids. From germline, CDR1 is SGHNT and CDR2 YYREEE (reference sequence). The junction had 7 bases not matched to a gene; V was cut back by 5 bases and J by 0 bases. The DNA for the CDR3 is TGTGCCAGCAGAAAAGGACAGGGTACCTCTGGGGCCAACGTCCTGACTTTC. It yields the protein CASRKGQGTSGANVLTF.

This clonotype was detected a few times. The rearrangement links TRBV5-1 to TRBJ1-1, with D uncertain. Germline V gene lookup returns CDR1 SGHRS and CDR2 YFSETQ. With 0 bases removed from V and 11 bases from J, the gap between germline ends came to 11 bases. The CDR3 has 12 amino acids. CDR3 nucleotides: TGCGCCAGCAGCTTGGCCAACGGCGAGGCTTTCTTT. Protein: CASSLANGEAFF.

In this sample, this clonotype turned up a few times. The genes are TRBV29-1 and TRBJ1-3, with D hard to call. V gave up 7 bases and J gave up 0 bases, with 13 bases separating them. Germline CDR1 SQVTM, CDR2 ANQGSEA. The CDR3 extends over 14 amino acids. CDR3 nucleotides: TGCAGCGCCGGAAGCGTTTCCTCTGGAAACACCATATATTTT. Its protein is CSAGSVSSGNTIYF.

This clonotype has just one count. This chain links TRBV20-1 with TRBJ2-7; tentatively, D is TRBD2 (5 bases). With 0 bases removed from V and 6 bases from J, the gap between germline ends came to 6 bases. This CDR3 has 11 amino acids. In germline, CDR1 is DFQATT, CDR2 SNEGSKA (reference sequence). The CDR3 region is CSARDAGEQYF. The CDR3, as DNA: TGCAGTGCTAGAGATGCGGGCGAGCAGTACTTC.

The V gene is TRBV30, the J gene TRBJ1-1; perhaps TRBD1 as D (5 bases). Germline CDR1 is GTSNPN and CDR2 is SVGIG (reference sequence). The length of the CDR3 is 12 residues. V was cut by 3 bases and J by 4 bases, with 9 bases left in between. CDR3 protein: CAWRPGGTEAFF. DNA of the CDR3: TGTGCCTGGAGGCCGGGGGGCACTGAAGCTTTCTTT.

This chain connects TRBV11-2 to TRBJ2-7; possibly TRBD1 or TRBD2 for D (5 bases each). The CDR3 has 16 amino acids. From germline, CDR1 is SGHAT and CDR2 FQNNGV. V lost 5 bases, J lost 1 base, and 18 bases lay in between. The CDR3 nucleotides are TGTGCCAGCAGCCCAGTTGGGACCCAAGCATCCTACGAGCAGTACTTC. Translation gives CASSPVGTQASYEQYF.

V gene TRBV7-2 combines with J gene TRBJ1-1; D call uncertain. CDR1 SGHTA and CDR2 FQGNSA come from the germline V gene. The V end was cut by 8 bases, the J end by 2 bases, with 12 bases between. There are 13 residues in the CDR3. In DNA form, the CDR3 reads TGTGCCAGCGGAGTGGGCGCCAACACTGAAGCTTTCTTT. Encoded protein: CASGVGANTEAFF.

The chain couples TRBV24-1 to TRBJ2-1, with a possible D match to TRBD2 (5 bases). Trimming left V 4 bases short and J 7 bases short, with 16 bases between. The V gene's germline CDR1 is KGHDR and CDR2 SFDVKD. The CDR3 spans 15 residues. In DNA, the CDR3 is TGTGCCACCAGTGACAGTAGGGAGTTCCGGAATGAGCAGTTCTTC. Translation: CATSDSREFRNEQFF.

The genes are TRBV20-1 and TRBJ2-7; D gene unclear. V lost 6 bases and J 0 bases, leaving 12 bases between the germline ends. This CDR3 region has 13 residues. Germline V lookup: CDR1 DFQATT, CDR2 SNEGSKA (reference sequence). CDR3 bases: TGCAGTGCCTCCCCCAGCCCCTCCTACGAGCAGTACTTC. Its translation is CSASPSPSYEQYF.

The sample holds a few counts of this clonotype. The chain has TRBV12-3 or TRBV12-4 and TRBJ2-7; the D gene is possibly TRBD1 (6 bases). This CDR3 spans 11 amino acids. The V end lost 10 bases, the J end lost 9 bases, and 16 bases lay between the germline ends. CDR3 sequence (DNA): TGTGCCATCGGACAGCCCGAGGGGCAGTACTTC. It yields the protein CAIGQPEGQYF.

This clonotype occurred a few times. This sequence joins TRBV6-1 and TRBJ2-2; 12 positions match TRBD2. The CDR3 totals 16 residues. V gave up 4 bases and J gave up 4 bases; unmatched junction bases: 4. Germline lookup yields CDR1 MNHNS and CDR2 SASEGT. CDR3 sequence reads: CASSGLAGVSTGELFF. As DNA, the CDR3 is TGTGCCAGCAGTGGACTAGCGGGAGTATCCACCGGGGAGCTGTTTTTT.

V is TRBV6-5 and J is TRBJ2-4; 9 bases are shared with TRBD2. The CDR3 spans 16 residues. Per germline, CDR1 MNHEY and CDR2 SVGAGI. The V segment lost 5 bases and the J segment 4 bases; nucleotides outside the gene matches: 9. CDR3 amino acids: CASSTRAGGRKNIQYF. The CDR3 DNA sequence: TGTGCCAGCAGTACCCGAGCGGGAGGAAGGAAAAACATTCAGTACTTC.

The chain carries TRBV5-1 and TRBJ2-1, with D hard to call. The CDR3 sequence is 14 residues long. V was cut by 3 bases and J by 9 bases, with 16 bases left in between. Germline CDR1 reads SGHRS; CDR2 reads YFSETQ. The CDR3 region has the DNA TGCGCCAGCAGCTCCCGGACCGCGCCCCCTGAGCAGTTCTTC. This codes for CASSSRTAPPEQFF. Combining the CDR3 with reference TRBV5-1 and TRBJ2-1 gives the whole variable domain KAGVTQTPRYLIKTRGQQVTLSCSPISGHRSVSWYQQTPGQGLQFLFEYFSETQRNKGNFPGRFSGRQFSNSRSEMNVSTLELGDSALYLCASSSRTAPPEQFFGPGTRLTVL.

This clonotype is judged hyperexpanded. This rearrangement joins TRBV11-2 to TRBJ2-3; 10 nucleotides agree with TRBD1. The CDR3 is 19 residues long. Germline V lookup: CDR1 SGHAT, CDR2 FQNNGV. J gave up 2 bases and V 1 base, and 12 bases lay outside the gene matches. CDR3 sequence reads: CASSLAGTGVAGLTDTQYF. The DNA of the CDR3 is TGTGCCAGCAGCTTAGCTGGGACAGGGGTAGCGGGGCTCACAGATACGCAGTATTTT.

CDR3: CSVRRQGTNEKLFF. The CDR3, as DNA: TGCAGCGTTCGGAGGCAGGGCACTAATGAAAAACTGTTTTTT. The chain joins TRBV29-1 to TRBJ1-4; a possible D gene is TRBD1 (5 bases). V was shortened by 5 bases and J by 2 bases, with 12 bases between the two germline ends. The germline V gene has CDR1 SQVTM and CDR2 ANQGSEA. The CDR3 totals 14 residues.

The chain recombines TRBV27 with TRBJ2-1; 11 bases agree with TRBD2. CDR1 is MNHEY and CDR2 is SMNVEV in the germline V gene (reference sequence). The CDR3 sequence is 15 residues long. Trimming took 6 bases from V and 3 from J; bases not matched to a gene: 4. This CDR3 reads CASRIAGGGYNEQFF. The CDR3 DNA reads as TGTGCCAGCAGGATAGCGGGAGGGGGCTACAATGAGCAGTTCTTC.

The chain recombines TRBV28 with TRBJ2-1; 13 nucleotides match TRBD2. The CDR3 loop spans 16 amino acids. V lost 8 bases to trimming and J lost 4 bases; unmatched junction nucleotides: 8. The germline V gene encodes CDR1 MDHEN and CDR2 SYDVKM. CDR3 protein: CASAPAGLAGYNEQFF. Here the CDR3 DNA reads TGTGCCAGCGCCCCGGCGGGACTAGCGGGGTACAATGAGCAGTTCTTC.

The CDR3 nucleotides are TGTGCCAGCAGCTTAGCGCGGGGGTTGGATACGCAGTATTTT. Amino acids: CASSLARGLDTQYF. The chain employs TRBV7-9 and TRBJ2-3, with 7 positions matching TRBD2. Trimming cost V 0 bases and J 6 bases; bases outside gene matches: 3. Germline values: CDR1 SEHNR, CDR2 FQNEAQ (reference sequence). The CDR3 consists of 14 residues. Full variable domain (remainder filled in from reference TRBV7-9 and TRBJ2-3): DTGVSQNPRHKITKRGQNVTFRCDPISEHNRLYWYRQTLGQGPEFLTYFQNEAQLEKSRLLSDRFSAERPKGSFSTLEIQRTEQGDSAMYLCASSLARGLDTQYFGPGTRLTVL.

The chain joins TRBV29-1 to TRBJ2-7; D unresolved. V was cut by 0 bases and J by 6 bases, with 9 bases left in between. Germline CDR1 SQVTM, CDR2 ANQGSEA. CDR3 length: 12 amino acids. The CDR3 loop reads CSVEEGRREQYF. CDR3 DNA: TGCAGCGTTGAAGAAGGGCGGCGCGAGCAGTACTTC.

The chain carries TRBV2 and TRBJ2-3; D may be TRBD1 or TRBD2 (6 bases each). The CDR3 contains 16 residues. V was clipped by 7 bases and J by 0 bases, with 17 bases between them. Per the germline V gene, CDR1 is SNHLY and CDR2 is FYNNEI. The chain's CDR3 is CASTERGATSTDTQYF. The CDR3 nucleotides are TGTGCCAGCACCGAGAGGGGGGCCACTAGCACAGATACGCAGTATTTT.

V is TRBV11-3 and J is TRBJ1-1, with a possible D match to TRBD1 (5 bases). The ends were cut back, 5 bases at V and 0 bases at J, with 16 bases in the middle. The CDR3 consists of 16 residues. Germline loops: CDR1 SGHNT, CDR2 YENEEA. The DNA of the CDR3 is TGTGCCAGCAGCCGCAGGAGGGGCGTTATGAACACTGAAGCTTTCTTT. It is translated as CASSRRRGVMNTEAFF.

CDR3: CASSLEERSTDTQYF. The CDR3 DNA reads TGTGCCAGCAGCTTAGAGGAGCGGAGCACAGATACGCAGTATTTT. This rearrangement joins TRBV11-1 to TRBJ2-3; TRBD2 might be the D (5 bases). This CDR3 region has 15 residues. Germline assignment: CDR1 SGHAT and CDR2 FQDESV (reference sequence). V lost 1 base, J lost 0 bases, and 8 bases lay in between. Full variable domain (outside the CDR3, taken from reference TRBV11-1 and TRBJ2-3): EAEVAQSPRYKITEKSQAVAFWCDPISGHATLYWYRQILGQGPELLVQFQDESVVDDSQLPKDRFSAERLKGVDSTLKIQPAELGDSAMYLCASSLEERSTDTQYFGPGTRLTVL.

The chain combines TRBV7-2 with TRBJ2-1; D gene uncertain. The CDR3 runs 12 residues. With 5 bases removed from V and 6 bases from J, the gap between germline ends came to 8 bases. From germline, CDR1 is SGHTA and CDR2 FQGNSA. CDR3 residues: CASSTSLNEQFF. CDR3 nucleotides: TGTGCCAGCAGCACCTCTCTCAATGAGCAGTTCTTC. Based on the CDR3 plus reference TRBV7-2 and TRBJ2-1, the full variable domain is GAGVSQSPSNKVTEKGKDVELRCDPISGHTALYWYRQSLGQGLEFLIYFQGNSAPDKSGLPSDRFSAERTGGSVSTLTIQRTQQEDSAVYLCASSTSLNEQFFGPGTRLTVL.

This chain joins TRBV2 and TRBJ2-1; D possibly uses TRBD1 or TRBD2 (5 bases each). V gave up 7 bases and J gave up 5 bases, with 24 bases separating them. The CDR3 contains 17 residues. Germline CDR1 SNHLY, CDR2 FYNNEI. CDR3 loop: CASTAQGPGARHNEQFF. The CDR3 DNA follows: TGTGCCAGCACCGCACAAGGTCCCGGGGCCCGTCACAATGAGCAGTTCTTC.

This rearrangement joins TRBV12-3 or TRBV12-4 to TRBJ2-5, with D perhaps being TRBD1 or TRBD2 (5 bases each). This CDR3 spans 13 amino acids. Trimming left V 7 bases short and J 1 base short, with 10 bases between. CDR3 DNA sequence: TGTGCCAGCATCCTCGGGACCCAAGAGACCCAGTACTTC. It is translated as CASILGTQETQYF.